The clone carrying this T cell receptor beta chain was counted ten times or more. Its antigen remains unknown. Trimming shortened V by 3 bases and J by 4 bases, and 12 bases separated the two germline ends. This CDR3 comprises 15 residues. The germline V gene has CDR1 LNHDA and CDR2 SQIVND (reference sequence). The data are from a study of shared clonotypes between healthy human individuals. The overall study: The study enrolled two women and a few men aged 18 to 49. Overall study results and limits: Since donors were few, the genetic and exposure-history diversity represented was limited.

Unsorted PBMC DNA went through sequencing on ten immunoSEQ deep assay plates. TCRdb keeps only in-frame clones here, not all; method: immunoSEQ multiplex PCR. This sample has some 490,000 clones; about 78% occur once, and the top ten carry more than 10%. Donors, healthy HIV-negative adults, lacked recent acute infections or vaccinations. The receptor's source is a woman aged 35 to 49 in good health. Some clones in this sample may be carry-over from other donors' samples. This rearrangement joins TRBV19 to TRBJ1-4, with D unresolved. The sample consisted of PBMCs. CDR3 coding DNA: TGTGCCAGTAGTATTAGATCGGGCGGTAATGAAAAACTGTTTTTT. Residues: CASSIRSGGNEKLFF.